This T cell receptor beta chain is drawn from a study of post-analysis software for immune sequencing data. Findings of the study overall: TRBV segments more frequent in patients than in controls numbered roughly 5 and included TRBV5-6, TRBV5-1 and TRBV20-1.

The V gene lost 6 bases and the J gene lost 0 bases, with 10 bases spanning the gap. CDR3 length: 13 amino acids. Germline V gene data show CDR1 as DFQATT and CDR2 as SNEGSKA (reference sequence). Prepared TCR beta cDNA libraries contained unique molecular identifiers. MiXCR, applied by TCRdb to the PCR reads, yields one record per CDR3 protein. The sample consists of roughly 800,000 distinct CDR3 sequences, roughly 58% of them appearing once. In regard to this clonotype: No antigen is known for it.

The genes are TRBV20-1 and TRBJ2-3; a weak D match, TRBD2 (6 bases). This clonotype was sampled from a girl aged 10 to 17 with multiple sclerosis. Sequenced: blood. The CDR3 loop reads CSATRASTDTQYF. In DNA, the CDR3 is TGCAGTGCGACTAGGGCTAGCACAGATACGCAGTATTTT.